This T cell receptor beta chain was identified in a study of blood T cell repertoires in COVID-19. Measured with immunoSEQ multiplex PCR; TCRdb has only the in-frame clones, and not every one. The table has some 81,000 clones, 90% seen once; the top ten hold under 1.1%. The V and J ends lost 0 bases and 5 bases respectively, with 11 bases between them. The CDR3 sequence is 14 residues long. Germline V gene lookup returns CDR1 SGHNT and CDR2 YYREEE (reference sequence). The V gene is TRBV5-4, the J gene TRBJ1-1; D may be TRBD1 (5 bases). The receptor was derived from a woman aged 45 to 65 in a cohort sampled during active COVID-19. Source material: peripheral blood. CDR3 protein: CASSLDPGRTEAFF. In DNA, the CDR3 is TGTGCCAGCAGCTTGGACCCAGGGCGGACTGAAGCTTTCTTT.